This record covers a single TCR beta chain. This record comes from a study of blood T cell repertoires in COVID-19. CDR3 size: 15 residues. Germline V gene lookup returns CDR1 LNHDA and CDR2 SQIVND (reference sequence). Trimming shortened V by 3 bases and J by 0 bases, and 8 bases separated the two germline ends. The data were produced by immunoSEQ multiplex PCR, yet TCRdb's version contains in-frame clones alone and is incomplete. The profile covers about 55,000 clones, with roughly 85% appearing a single time and about an eighth taken by the ten largest. The chain employs TRBV19 and TRBJ1-4; TRBD1 is a possible D gene (5 bases). This clonotype was sampled from a human donor in a cohort sampled during active COVID-19. The material sequenced was peripheral blood. The CDR3 nucleotides read TGTGCCAGTAGTATTGGGGGGACAACTAATGAAAAACTGTTTTTT. This translates into CASSIGGTTNEKLFF.